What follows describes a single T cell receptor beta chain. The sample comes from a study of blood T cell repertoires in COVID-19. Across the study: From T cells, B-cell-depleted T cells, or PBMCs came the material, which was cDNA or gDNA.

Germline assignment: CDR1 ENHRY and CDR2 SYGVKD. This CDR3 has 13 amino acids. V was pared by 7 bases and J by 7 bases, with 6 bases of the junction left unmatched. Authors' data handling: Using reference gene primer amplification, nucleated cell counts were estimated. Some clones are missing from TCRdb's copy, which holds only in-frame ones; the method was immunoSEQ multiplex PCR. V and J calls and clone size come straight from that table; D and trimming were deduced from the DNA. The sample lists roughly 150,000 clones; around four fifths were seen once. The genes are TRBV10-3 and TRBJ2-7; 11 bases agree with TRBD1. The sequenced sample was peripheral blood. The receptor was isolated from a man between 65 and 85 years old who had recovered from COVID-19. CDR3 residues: CAIMPGTGGEQYF. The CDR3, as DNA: TGTGCCATCATGCCCGGGACAGGGGGTGAGCAGTACTTC.